Sequencing of this TCR beta chain was carried out in a study of beta chain features in type 1 diabetes. Study details: No age, gender or cell yield differences were seen between patients and healthy donors.

V lost 7 bases, J lost 7 bases, and 4 bases stayed unmatched. This CDR3 comprises 13 residues. The germline CDR1 and CDR2 sequences are SGHDT and YYEEEE. What was sequenced were expressed TCRB transcripts, since all of the isolated RNA had been reverse transcribed. The assay was immunoSEQ multiplex PCR, and TCRdb's table has in-frame clones only and misses some. The sample includes 160,000 or so clones, roughly 9% of them seen just once. This TCR was sampled from a woman aged 18-35 years in good health. The chain couples TRBV5-6 to TRBJ1-6; TRBD1 agrees at 8 bases. The sample taken for sequencing was central memory CD4+ T cells from blood. The CDR3 reads CASRTGWNSPLHF. As DNA, the CDR3 is TGTGCCAGCCGGACAGGGTGGAATTCACCCCTCCACTTT.